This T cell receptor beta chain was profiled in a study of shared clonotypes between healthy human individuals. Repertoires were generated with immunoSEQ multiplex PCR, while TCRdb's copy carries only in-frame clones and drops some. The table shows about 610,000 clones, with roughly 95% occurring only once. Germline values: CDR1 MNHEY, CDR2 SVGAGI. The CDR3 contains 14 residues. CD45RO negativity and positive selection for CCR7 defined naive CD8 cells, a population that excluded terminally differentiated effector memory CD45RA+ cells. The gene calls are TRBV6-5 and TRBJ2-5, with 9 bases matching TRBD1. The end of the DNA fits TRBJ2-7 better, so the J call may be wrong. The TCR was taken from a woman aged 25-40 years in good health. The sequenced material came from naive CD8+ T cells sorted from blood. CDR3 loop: CASSFGTGSYEQYF. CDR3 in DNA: TGTGCCAGCAGTTTCGGGACAGGGAGTTACGAGCAGTACTTC.